This passage covers 22 T cell receptor beta chains from one sample sequenced in a study of blood T cell repertoires in COVID-19 (TCRdb year 2020). Library preparation employed the immunoSEQ multiplex PCR assay. The table comes from immuneACCESS by way of TCRdb, which keeps in-frame sequences with V and J called. Part of the clones is missing from these tables; in studies checked, under half for an unresolved V gene and the rest for unknown reasons. For this sample there are around 29,000 clones; roughly 85% appear just once. The ten largest make up about 30% of the sample. The specimen was peripheral blood. These receptors were taken from a woman aged 80 or over with COVID-19, enrolled during active disease.

CDR3 protein: CASSKLLRGGTKNIQYF. In DNA form, the CDR3 reads TGTGCCAGCAGCAAACTCCTCCGGGGTGGGACCAAAAACATTCAGTACTTC. The chain is built from TRBV21-1 and TRBJ2-4; the tabulated D call, TRBD2, remains unverified against the DNA. TRBV21-1 constitutes a pseudogene. The CDR3 consists of 17 residues.

V and J are TRBV7-2 and TRBJ2-2; perhaps TRBD1 as D (6 bases). With 1 base removed from V and 4 bases from J, the gap between germline ends came to 16 bases. CDR1 is SGHTA and CDR2 is FQGNSA in the germline V gene. There are 17 residues in the CDR3. The CDR3 loop is CASSLGRTGRRTGELFF. The CDR3 coding sequence is TGTGCCAGCAGCTTAGGCCGAACAGGGCGGCGCACCGGGGAGCTGTTTTTT.

This chain links TRBV6-5 with TRBJ2-1, with 8 bases identical to TRBD1. Per germline, CDR1 MNHEY and CDR2 SVGAGI. V was pared by 6 bases and J by 0 bases, with 4 bases of the junction left unmatched. This CDR3 has 15 amino acids. CDR3 nucleotide sequence: TGTGCCAGCAGAACAACAGGGGGCTCCTACAATGAGCAGTTCTTC. Translation: CASRTTGGSYNEQFF.

This clone was seen only once. The rearrangement joins TRBV11-2 to TRBJ1-4; possible D gene TRBD1, 6 bases. Trimming took off 5 bases at V and 5 bases at J, with 15 bases between the two ends. Germline CDR1 is SGHAT and CDR2 is FQNNGV. This CDR3 region has 15 residues. CDR3 loop: CASSTRQAINEKLFF. As DNA, the CDR3 is TGTGCCAGCAGCACGAGACAGGCGATCAATGAAAAACTGTTTTTT.

The J gene is TRBJ2-2, the V gene TRBV7-2, with a weak D call TRBD2 (5 bases). The germline CDR1 and CDR2 sequences are SGHTA and FQGNSA. The V gene lost 7 bases and the J gene lost 6 bases, with 15 bases spanning the gap. This CDR3 has 14 amino acids. CDR3: CASIPPTRAGELFF. The CDR3 bases are TGTGCCAGCATACCGCCAACGCGGGCCGGGGAGCTGTTTTTT.

The rearrangement joins TRBV6-6 to TRBJ2-4; a weak D match, TRBD1 (5 bases). CDR3 length equals 14 residues. Germline CDR1 is MNHNY and CDR2 is SVGAGI (reference sequence). The germline V and J ends were trimmed by 6 bases and 5 bases, with 14 bases remaining between them. The CDR3: CASSLTGQENIQYF. CDR3 in DNA: TGTGCCAGCAGCCTAACCGGACAAGAAAACATTCAGTACTTC.

V usage is TRBV6-5 and J usage is TRBJ2-7; 9 bases agree with TRBD2. With V trimmed by 0 bases and J by 4 bases, 7 bases remained unmatched. Germline V gene sequence: CDR1 MNHEY, CDR2 SVGAGI. The CDR3 is 16 amino acids. Written as DNA, the CDR3 is TGTGCCAGCAGTTACTCGGGGCTAGCGGGGAGATACGAGCAGTACTTC. It codes for CASSYSGLAGRYEQYF.

This clone turned up a few times. The chain has TRBV6-6 and TRBJ1-1; D not resolved. Between the trimmed V and J ends, which lost 2 bases and 1 base, there was a span of 5 bases. Germline V gene sequence: CDR1 MNHNY, CDR2 SVGAGI (reference sequence). This CDR3 spans 13 amino acids. For the CDR3, the DNA is TGTGCCAGCAGTTACGGCTCGAACACTGAAGCTTTCTTT. Encoded protein: CASSYGSNTEAFF.

The rearrangement links TRBV5-1 to TRBJ2-2; 10 bases are shared with TRBD2. Per the germline V gene, CDR1 is SGHRS and CDR2 is YFSETQ. V shed 2 bases, J shed 7 bases, and the junction held 8 bases outside the gene matches. The CDR3 extends over 16 amino acids. In DNA, the CDR3 is TGCGCCAGCAGCTTAAGTACTAGCGGGGTTGGCGGGGAGCTGTTTTTT. Protein: CASSLSTSGVGGELFF.

The gene calls are TRBV19 and TRBJ2-1; D may be TRBD2 (6 bases). CDR1 LNHDA and CDR2 SQIVND come from the germline V gene (reference sequence). This CDR3 region has 13 residues. V lost 5 bases and J 13 bases, leaving 18 bases between the germline ends. The CDR3 nucleotides read TGTGCCAGTAGTCCCTCCTCCATAGGGACTCAGTTCTTC. Protein product: CASSPSSIGTQFF.

The chain is built from TRBV21-1 and TRBJ1-1; TRBD1, the table's D call, lacks a check against the DNA. TRBV21-1 is flagged as a pseudogene. The CDR3 sequence is 16 residues long. In nucleotides, the CDR3 is TGTGCCAGCAGAGTCACTTTAGACACAATTCGCACTGAAGCTTTCTTT. It yields the protein CASRVTLDTIRTEAFF.

The rearrangement joins TRBV20-1 to TRBJ2-2; 8 nucleotides align to TRBD2. The V segment lost 3 bases and the J segment 4 bases; nucleotides outside the gene matches: 7. The CDR3 is 15 amino acids. The germline V gene encodes CDR1 DFQATT and CDR2 SNEGSKA (reference sequence). This CDR3 is CSASRGGHVTGELFF. CDR3 nucleotides: TGCAGTGCTAGTCGGGGGGGCCATGTCACCGGGGAGCTGTTTTTT.

The chain uses TRBV4-1 and TRBJ2-6; tentative D call: TRBD2 (6 bases). There are 18 residues in the CDR3. Deletions cut 0 bases from V and 2 bases from J, with 14 bases between. CDR1 MGHRA and CDR2 YSYEKL come from the germline V gene. Written as DNA, the CDR3 is TGCGCCAGCAGCCAAGATAAGGCGGGATTAACTGGGGCCAACGTCCTGACTTTC. Protein product: CASSQDKAGLTGANVLTF.

This clone appeared once. The chain couples TRBV3-1 (or the pseudogene TRBV3-2) to TRBJ1-1, with 7 bases aligning to TRBD1. Per germline, CDR1 LGHDT and CDR2 YNNKEL (reference sequence). V lost 4 bases to trimming and J lost 5 bases; unmatched junction nucleotides: 7. The CDR3 is 14 amino acids. The CDR3 region has the DNA TGTGCCAGCAGCCGATCAGGGGGGTTGACTGAAGCTTTCTTT. Encoded protein: CASSRSGGLTEAFF.

CDR3 loop: CASSLGGGGSFSTDTQYF. The CDR3 DNA is TGCGCCAGCAGCTTGGGTGGAGGGGGCTCCTTTAGCACAGATACGCAGTATTTT. This sequence joins TRBV5-1 and TRBJ2-3, with D maybe TRBD1 (7 bases). The length of the CDR3 is 18 residues. The V end lost 0 bases, the J end lost 0 bases, and 17 bases lay between the germline ends. Germline CDR1 and CDR2: SGHRS and YFSETQ.

The chain employs TRBV6-5 and TRBJ1-1; D unclear. Trimming stripped 0 bases from V and 1 base from J, with 9 bases between. Germline CDR1 and CDR2: MNHEY and SVGAGI. This CDR3 spans 15 amino acids. CDR3 sequence: CASSYSKVANTEAFF. CDR3 coding DNA: TGTGCCAGCAGTTACTCGAAAGTAGCGAACACTGAAGCTTTCTTT.

The rearrangement links TRBV19 to TRBJ2-6, with 12 bases lining up with TRBD1. CDR1 is LNHDA and CDR2 is SQIVND in the germline V gene (reference sequence). V was pared by 6 bases and J by 3 bases, with 9 bases of the junction left unmatched. The CDR3 totals 18 residues. The CDR3 here is CASSRDRDRGRGANVLTF. CDR3 in DNA: TGTGCCAGTAGCCGAGACCGGGACAGGGGGCGTGGGGCCAACGTCCTGACTTTC.

The rearrangement uses TRBV5-6 and TRBJ2-5; the D gene is possibly TRBD2 (6 bases). CDR1 is SGHDT and CDR2 is YYEEEE in the germline V gene. The CDR3 is 13 amino acids. V dropped 4 bases and J dropped 2 bases, with 9 bases sitting between them. CDR3 region: CASSPGRQETQYF. CDR3 DNA: TGTGCCAGCAGCCCCGGGAGACAAGAGACCCAGTACTTC.

J is TRBJ2-3 and V is TRBV5-4; TRBD2 matches at 8 bases. The CDR3 is 15 amino acids. Trimming cost V 2 bases and J 4 bases; bases outside gene matches: 6. Germline V lookup: CDR1 SGHNT, CDR2 YYREEE (reference sequence). The CDR3 coding sequence is TGTGCCAGCAGCTTCCCGGGGGGGCCTCCAGATACGCAGTATTTT. It is translated as CASSFPGGPPDTQYF.

V and J are TRBV10-1 and TRBJ2-4; possibly TRBD1 for D (6 bases). V was pared by 2 bases and J by 1 base, with 6 bases between. The CDR3 contains 14 residues. CDR1 is WNHNN, CDR2 SYGVQD, per germline (reference sequence). CDR3: CASSEGQAKNIQYF. The CDR3 DNA reads TGCGCCAGCAGTGAGGGACAGGCCAAAAACATTCAGTACTTC.

A single count supports this clone. The chain carries TRBV5-1 and TRBJ2-3; D possibly corresponds to TRBD2 (5 bases). The germline V gene has CDR1 SGHRS and CDR2 YFSETQ. The CDR3 has 15 residues. V was trimmed by 0 bases and J by 4 bases, leaving 12 bases between them. CDR3 amino acids: CASSLVGVLSDTQYF. Written as DNA, the CDR3 is TGCGCCAGCAGCTTGGTCGGGGTCTTGTCAGATACGCAGTATTTT.

This rearrangement joins TRBV27 to TRBJ2-7, with D uncertain. Trimming left V 5 bases short and J 2 bases short, with 13 bases between. The CDR3 is made up of 14 amino acids. The V gene's germline CDR1 is MNHEY and CDR2 SMNVEV (reference sequence). The CDR3 protein is CASSGRQAPYEQYF. In DNA, the CDR3 is TGTGCCAGCAGTGGCCGGCAGGCCCCCTACGAGCAGTACTTC.